A single sample is the source of the 12 T cell receptor beta chains below, sequenced in a study of human T cells and chemical hapten exposure. TCRdb re-called the RACE reads through MiXCR, storing one row per CDR3 protein. The sample includes some 38,000 distinct CDR3 sequences, 7.5% to 8% of them seen just once. The time point here: pre-sensitization, week 0. Documented treatment: therapeutic diphenylcyclopropenone sensitization with weekly scalp DPC. The sequencing used whole blood, collected in connection with sensitization to the hapten diphenylcyclopropenone (DPC). The source of these receptors is a woman aged 45-65 years with alopecia areata. Some clones in this sample may be carry-over from other donors' samples.

This chain connects TRBV7-2 to TRBJ2-1; 9 bases are shared with TRBD1. V lost 0 bases, J lost 7 bases, and 4 bases stayed unmatched. CDR3 length equals 15 residues. Germline lookup yields CDR1 SGHTA and CDR2 FQGNSA. CDR3 coding DNA: TGTGCCAGCAGCTTAGCAGGGACAGGGAAGAATGAGCAGTTCTTC. Translation: CASSLAGTGKNEQFF.

This clonotype was counted a few times. The chain links TRBV28 to TRBJ2-1; D not certain. V shed 5 bases and J shed 10 bases, with 9 bases lying between them. CDR3 length: 11 residues. Germline-derived CDR1 and CDR2 are MDHEN and SYDVKM. CDR3 sequence (DNA): TGTGCCAGCAGTCTTCGTCGGGAGCAGTTCTTC. Translating gives CASSLRREQFF.

This clonotype has ten or more counts. The rearrangement links TRBV12-3 or TRBV12-4 to TRBJ2-3; a weak D match, TRBD2 (6 bases). CDR3 size: 13 residues. Trimming took off 3 bases at V and 6 bases at J, with 10 bases between the two ends. CDR3 in amino acids: CASSFGGLDTQYF. The CDR3 DNA reads as TGTGCCAGCAGTTTCGGAGGGCTGGATACGCAGTATTTT.

This clonotype was detected ten times or more. J is TRBJ2-3 and V is TRBV20-1, with a tentative D call TRBD1 (5 bases). V was cut by 5 bases and J by 0 bases, with 15 bases left in between. Germline V lookup: CDR1 DFQATT, CDR2 SNEGSKA (reference sequence). This CDR3 comprises 15 residues. The CDR3 is CSAEYRSTSTDTQYF. CDR3 nucleotides: TGCAGTGCTGAGTACAGGTCCACTAGCACAGATACGCAGTATTTT.

This clonotype has ten or more counts. The rearrangement uses TRBV11-2 and TRBJ2-4; either TRBD1 or TRBD2 may supply D (5 bases each). This CDR3 is built from 14 residues. V gave up 1 base and J gave up 5 bases, with 9 bases separating them. From germline, CDR1 is SGHAT and CDR2 FQNNGV. This chain's CDR3 is CASSLVLGENIQYF. The DNA for the CDR3 is TGTGCCAGCAGCTTAGTACTGGGGGAAAACATTCAGTACTTC.

This clonotype was counted ten times or more. The chain links TRBV2 to TRBJ2-5; no firm D call. Germline CDR1 reads SNHLY; CDR2 reads FYNNEI. The CDR3 spans 15 residues. Trimming left V 1 base short and J 5 bases short, with 14 bases between. The CDR3 here is CASSEVLPQRETQYF. The DNA of the CDR3 is TGTGCCAGCAGTGAAGTCCTCCCCCAAAGGGAGACCCAGTACTTC.

Many counts were recorded for this clonotype. The chain combines TRBV7-9 with TRBJ1-5; D is possibly TRBD1 (6 bases). Deletions cut 4 bases from V and 7 bases from J, with 8 bases between. CDR3 length equals 12 residues. CDR1 is SEHNR and CDR2 is FQNEAQ in the germline V gene (reference sequence). This chain's CDR3 is CASSWRGQPQHF. As DNA, the CDR3 is TGTGCCAGCAGCTGGAGGGGGCAGCCCCAGCATTTT.

The J gene is TRBJ2-1, the V gene TRBV6-5, with TRBD1 matching 8 bases. Unmatched junction bases numbered 4, after V lost 5 bases and J lost 4 bases. CDR3 length: 14 residues. Germline V gene sequence: CDR1 MNHEY, CDR2 SVGAGI. In DNA, the CDR3 is TGTGCCAGCAGTAAGGACAGGGTTTACAATGAGCAGTTCTTC. It encodes CASSKDRVYNEQFF.

This clonotype was seen repeatedly, ten times or more. The chain has TRBV10-1 and TRBJ2-3; 7 positions match TRBD2. The trim removed 3 bases at V and 8 bases at J, leaving 5 bases unmatched. The length of the CDR3 is 13 residues. Germline V gene sequence: CDR1 WNHNN, CDR2 SYGVQD (reference sequence). As DNA, the CDR3 is TGCGCCAGCAGTGAAACTAGCGAGGTTACGCAGTATTTT. It codes for CASSETSEVTQYF.

This clonotype was seen repeatedly, ten times or more. The V call is TRBV7-6, the J call TRBJ2-2; TRBD2 might be the D (6 bases). Germline loops: CDR1 SGHVS, CDR2 FNYEAQ. CDR3 length: 16 amino acids. The V and J ends lost 4 bases and 1 base respectively, with 13 bases between them. CDR3 in DNA: TGTGCCAGCAGCTCCTCACTTAGCGGGAACACCGGGGAGCTGTTTTTT. It codes for CASSSSLSGNTGELFF.

This clonotype appeared many times. This rearrangement joins TRBV19 to TRBJ2-3; D uncertain. The CDR3 extends over 12 amino acids. Germline V gives CDR1 LNHDA, CDR2 SQIVND (reference sequence). The V and J ends lost 4 bases and 6 bases respectively, with 8 bases between them. CDR3: CASSTERDTQYF. CDR3 coding DNA: TGTGCCAGTAGTACGGAGAGGGATACGCAGTATTTT.

The V and J genes are TRBV7-6 and TRBJ1-5, with D possibly TRBD1 on 6 matching bases. The V gene's germline CDR1 is SGHVS and CDR2 FNYEAQ. With 1 base removed from V and 6 bases from J, the gap between germline ends came to 10 bases. CDR3 size: 14 residues. CDR3 DNA: TGTGCCAGCAGCTTAGGCGGGGGCGGTCAGCCCCAGCATTTT. Amino acids: CASSLGGGGQPQHF. The full variable domain, completed using reference TRBV7-6 and TRBJ1-5, is GAGVSQSPRYKVTKRGQDVALRCDPISGHVSLYWYRQALGQGPEFLTYFNYEAQQDKSGLPNDRFSAERPEGSISTLTIQRTEQRDSAMYRCASSLGGGGQPQHFGDGTRLSIL.